The next 25 T cell receptor beta chains were all read from a single sample in a study of graft-versus-host responses after intestinal transplantation. For these receptors, no antigen is known. Libraries were prepared by immunoSEQ multiplex PCR; TCRdb keeps only in-frame clonotypes and omits some of them. This sample has fewer than 95,000 clones, with 85% to 95% found just once. Sequenced material: unstimulated CD8+ T cells sorted from spleen or lymph node cells, taken before transplant. The receptors here all came from a human donor who was the organ donor for an intestinal transplant.

This clone was observed once. The chain has TRBV5-6 and TRBJ2-7; 7 nucleotides agree with TRBD1. CDR3 length equals 15 residues. Germline V gene sequence: CDR1 SGHDT, CDR2 YYEEEE. V lost 4 bases, J lost 7 bases, and 14 bases stayed unmatched. The CDR3 is CASSRTWAGGREQYF. The DNA for the CDR3 is TGTGCCAGCAGCCGTACCTGGGCAGGGGGAAGGGAGCAGTACTTC. Full variable domain (remainder filled in from reference TRBV5-6 and TRBJ2-7): DAGVTQSPTHLIKTRGQQVTLRCSPKSGHDTVSWYQQALGQGPQFIFQYYEEEERQRGNFPDRFSGHQFPNYSSELNVNALLLGDSALYLCASSRTWAGGREQYFGPGTRLTVT.

The V call is TRBV5-1, the J call TRBJ2-3; 12 bases align to TRBD2. The V segment lost 4 bases and the J segment 1 base; nucleotides outside the gene matches: 4. The CDR3 length is 16 residues. Germline assignment: CDR1 SGHRS and CDR2 YFSETQ. CDR3 DNA: TGCGCCAGCAGCCGACTAGCGGGGGCCCGCACAGATACGCAGTATTTT. Amino acid sequence: CASSRLAGARTDTQYF.

V usage is TRBV6-5 and J usage is TRBJ2-3, with a possible D match to TRBD2 (5 bases). The CDR3 has 15 residues. Germline V gives CDR1 MNHEY, CDR2 SVGAGI. V was shortened by 3 bases and J by 2 bases, with 12 bases between the two germline ends. This CDR3 is CASSYGRGYTDTQYF. In DNA, the CDR3 is TGTGCCAGCAGTTATGGCCGGGGATACACAGATACGCAGTATTTT.

This chain links TRBV2 with TRBJ2-1; 9 nucleotides agree with TRBD2. Germline loops: CDR1 SNHLY, CDR2 FYNNEI. This CDR3 has 14 residues. V was clipped by 3 bases and J by 8 bases; unmatched bases: 5. The chain's CDR3 is CASSERGGFHEQFF. In DNA, the CDR3 is TGTGCCAGCAGTGAGCGGGGGGGGTTCCATGAGCAGTTCTTC. Together with reference TRBV2 and TRBJ2-1, the CDR3 gives the full variable domain: EPEVTQTPSHQVTQMGQEVILRCVPISNHLYFYWYRQILGQKVEFLVSFYNNEISEKSEIFDDQFSVERPDGSNFTLKIRSTKLEDSAMYFCASSERGGFHEQFFGPGTRLTVL.

The V gene is TRBV19, the J gene TRBJ2-3; 8 bases are a match to TRBD2. Trimming cost V 11 bases and J 0 bases; bases outside gene matches: 10. From germline, CDR1 is LNHDA and CDR2 SQIVND (reference sequence). The CDR3 consists of 15 residues. CDR3 DNA: TGTGCCTGCTCTTCAACTAGCGGTAGCACAGATACGCAGTATTTT. This encodes CACSSTSGSTDTQYF.

J is TRBJ2-5 and V is TRBV6-5, with D unresolved. CDR1 is MNHEY and CDR2 is SVGAGI in the germline V gene. This CDR3 has 15 amino acids. The V end lost 0 bases, the J end lost 2 bases, and 10 bases lay between the germline ends. The CDR3 region is CASSYSRGAQETQYF. CDR3 nucleotides: TGTGCCAGCAGTTACTCACGAGGAGCTCAAGAGACCCAGTACTTC.

The chain links TRBV5-4 to TRBJ2-7; D not resolved. V shed 7 bases and J shed 1 base, with 12 bases lying between them. CDR3 size: 13 residues. Germline V CDR1 and CDR2: SGHNT, YYREEE (reference sequence). CDR3 in amino acids: CASLRDGSYEQYF. The CDR3 DNA follows: TGTGCCAGCCTGAGAGACGGGTCCTACGAGCAGTACTTC.

This sequence joins TRBV15 and TRBJ1-6, with D perhaps TRBD1 (5 bases). CDR1 LNHNV and CDR2 YYDKDF come from the germline V gene (reference sequence). The CDR3 is made up of 15 amino acids. V was cut by 0 bases and J by 8 bases, with 11 bases left in between. CDR3: CATSRDRDYDSPLHF. DNA of the CDR3: TGTGCCACCAGCAGAGACAGGGATTACGATTCACCCCTCCACTTT.

CDR3 sequence reads: CASSLPGGAGDTQYF. The CDR3 DNA sequence: TGTGCCAGCAGCTTGCCGGGGGGCGCGGGAGATACGCAGTATTTT. The V and J genes are TRBV7-8 and TRBJ2-3; perhaps TRBD2 as D (7 bases). Germline CDR1 reads SGHVS; CDR2 reads FQNEAQ. The CDR3 runs to 15 residues. Trimming stripped 3 bases from V and 5 bases from J, with 15 bases between.

V is TRBV5-1 and J is TRBJ1-1; D might be TRBD1 (6 bases). Trimming removed 4 bases from V and 7 bases from J, with 17 bases in between. This CDR3 contains 14 residues. Germline values: CDR1 SGHRS, CDR2 YFSETQ. The DNA of the CDR3 is TGCGCCAGCAGCCTGGTTGGTGGGGACATTGAAGCTTTCTTT. This translates into CASSLVGGDIEAFF.

The rearrangement links TRBV9 to TRBJ2-5, with TRBD2 identical over 7 bases. Germline assignment: CDR1 SGDLS and CDR2 YYNGEE. There are 13 residues in the CDR3. The trim removed 0 bases at V and 4 bases at J, leaving 0 bases unmatched. The DNA of the CDR3 is TGTGCCAGCAGCGTAGTAGCGGGAGAGACCCAGTACTTC. Translated, it gives CASSVVAGETQYF.

This clone appeared once. This sequence joins TRBV23-1 and TRBJ2-7; 10 bases are a match to TRBD1. TRBV23-1 is given ORF status, its function remaining uncertain. This CDR3 region has 18 residues. The trim removed 3 bases at V and 4 bases at J, leaving 15 bases unmatched. CDR3 sequence (DNA): TGCGCCAGCAGTCATTTCCCACATTCCGGGACAGGGGCGTACGAGCAGTACTTC. Protein: CASSHFPHSGTGAYEQYF.

V usage is TRBV6-5 and J usage is TRBJ1-1, with D maybe TRBD1 (5 bases). Between the trimmed V and J ends, which lost 2 bases and 7 bases, there was a span of 17 bases. Germline V gene sequence: CDR1 MNHEY, CDR2 SVGAGI. The CDR3 length is 15 residues. DNA for the CDR3: TGTGCCAGCAGTTACGCATGGGGAGGGGAGGGTGAAGCTTTCTTT. Protein product: CASSYAWGGEGEAFF.

The chain employs TRBV7-9 and TRBJ2-7, with TRBD2 matching over 7 bases. CDR1 is SEHNR, CDR2 FQNEAQ, per germline (reference sequence). After removal of 6 bases from V and 5 bases from J, the junction contained 4 bases not matched to a gene. The CDR3 is 12 amino acids. CDR3 sequence: CASRGRVNEQYF. The CDR3 coding sequence is TGTGCCAGCAGGGGGAGGGTAAACGAGCAGTACTTC.

This clone showed up just once. J is TRBJ1-1 and V is TRBV5-6, with D possibly matching TRBD1 (6 bases). The ends were cut back, 6 bases at V and 8 bases at J, with 23 bases in the middle. The CDR3 is 15 residues long. Germline V lookup: CDR1 SGHDT, CDR2 YYEEEE. The CDR3 spells CASTPTTGYPPEAFF. The CDR3 DNA is TGTGCCAGCACTCCTACTACAGGGTACCCGCCCGAAGCTTTCTTT.

This rearrangement joins TRBV27 to TRBJ2-4, with D possibly being TRBD2 (6 bases). Per the germline V gene, CDR1 is MNHEY and CDR2 is SMNVEV (reference sequence). The V and J ends lost 2 bases and 4 bases respectively, with 12 bases between them. The CDR3 contains 15 residues. The CDR3 here is CASSLRRSGKNIQYF. The CDR3 nucleotides read TGTGCCAGCAGTTTACGGAGAAGCGGGAAAAACATTCAGTACTTC.

The chain combines TRBV29-1 with TRBJ2-2, with 10 positions matching TRBD2. This CDR3 is built from 12 residues. V lost 6 bases to trimming and J lost 6 bases; unmatched junction nucleotides: 1. Germline CDR1 and CDR2: SQVTM and ANQGSEA. For the CDR3, the DNA is TGCAGCGTCCTAGCGGGGGCCGGGGAGCTGTTTTTT. This encodes CSVLAGAGELFF.

V and J are TRBV4-3 and TRBJ2-5, with TRBD1 matching over 7 bases. CDR1 and CDR2 from the germline V gene are LGHNA and YSLEER. V was pared by 0 bases and J by 5 bases, with 9 bases of the junction left unmatched. This CDR3 is 16 amino acids long. The CDR3 reads CASSQELQGIGETQYF. CDR3 DNA: TGCGCCAGCAGCCAAGAGCTACAGGGGATCGGGGAGACCCAGTACTTC.

In its sample, this clone was seen a few times. This chain joins TRBV19 and TRBJ2-7; D is possibly TRBD2 (5 bases). The CDR3 contains 13 residues. The germline gives CDR1 LNHDA, CDR2 SQIVND (reference sequence). Trimming shortened V by 9 bases and J by 0 bases, and 12 bases separated the two germline ends. DNA of the CDR3: TGTGCCAGCCGCGGAGGAGGCTCCTACGAGCAGTACTTC. Amino acid sequence: CASRGGGSYEQYF.

The chain is built from TRBV6-5 and TRBJ2-1, with 7 positions matching TRBD1. CDR1 is MNHEY and CDR2 is SVGAGI in the germline V gene. CDR3 length: 15 residues. Germline trimming cut 6 bases from V and 9 bases from J; bases unmatched to any gene: 14. The CDR3 spells CASSPNEGARVEQFF. Written as DNA, the CDR3 is TGTGCCAGCAGCCCAAACGAGGGGGCAAGGGTTGAGCAGTTCTTC.

This clone has more than one count but fewer than ten. This chain connects TRBV2 to TRBJ1-3; 7 positions agree with TRBD1. The CDR3 consists of 15 residues. J was trimmed by 0 bases and V by 3 bases; bases with no gene match: 2. Germline lookup yields CDR1 SNHLY and CDR2 FYNNEI. CDR3 nucleotide sequence: TGTGCCAGCAGTGAGGGACAGAGCTCTGGAAACACCATATATTTT. Translating gives CASSEGQSSGNTIYF.

This clone was counted a single time. The CDR3 DNA is TGTGCCAGCAGCTCCGGACTAGCGGGGTCCTACGAGCAGTACTTC. Amino acids: CASSSGLAGSYEQYF. V and J are TRBV5-4 and TRBJ2-7; 12 bases fit TRBD2. In germline, CDR1 is SGHNT, CDR2 YYREEE (reference sequence). This CDR3 comprises 15 residues. The junction had 2 bases not matched to a gene; V was cut back by 3 bases and J by 1 base. Together with reference TRBV5-4 and TRBJ2-7, the CDR3 gives the full variable domain: ETGVTQSPTHLIKTRGQQVTLRCSSQSGHNTVSWYQQALGQGPQFIFQYYREEENGRGNFPPRFSGLQFPNYSSELNVNALELDDSALYLCASSSGLAGSYEQYFGPGTRLTVT.

The chain is built from TRBV6-5 and TRBJ2-7, with 10 bases identical to TRBD1. Germline V gene sequence: CDR1 MNHEY, CDR2 SVGAGI. V shed 6 bases and J 6 bases; nucleotides not matched to a gene: 8. The CDR3 has 14 amino acids. CDR3 coding DNA: TGTGCCAGCAGACCCGGGACAGGGGTGTCCGAGCAGTACTTC. Translated, it gives CASRPGTGVSEQYF.

The chain is built from TRBV4-2 and TRBJ2-1, with 10 bases aligning to TRBD1. Germline V gives CDR1 LGHNA, CDR2 YNFKEQ. The junction had 2 bases not matched to a gene; V was cut back by 1 base and J by 2 bases. This CDR3 is 16 amino acids long. The CDR3: CASSQATGGTYNEQFF. CDR3 nucleotides: TGTGCCAGCAGCCAAGCGACAGGGGGCACCTACAATGAGCAGTTCTTC.

The sample holds one count of this clone. J is TRBJ1-1 and V is TRBV5-1, with unresolved D. Germline V gives CDR1 SGHRS, CDR2 YFSETQ. The CDR3 contains 15 residues. V was trimmed by 0 bases and J by 3 bases, leaving 12 bases between them. This CDR3 reads CASSLAQVAYTEAFF. CDR3 DNA: TGCGCCAGCAGCTTGGCTCAAGTTGCGTACACTGAAGCTTTCTTT.